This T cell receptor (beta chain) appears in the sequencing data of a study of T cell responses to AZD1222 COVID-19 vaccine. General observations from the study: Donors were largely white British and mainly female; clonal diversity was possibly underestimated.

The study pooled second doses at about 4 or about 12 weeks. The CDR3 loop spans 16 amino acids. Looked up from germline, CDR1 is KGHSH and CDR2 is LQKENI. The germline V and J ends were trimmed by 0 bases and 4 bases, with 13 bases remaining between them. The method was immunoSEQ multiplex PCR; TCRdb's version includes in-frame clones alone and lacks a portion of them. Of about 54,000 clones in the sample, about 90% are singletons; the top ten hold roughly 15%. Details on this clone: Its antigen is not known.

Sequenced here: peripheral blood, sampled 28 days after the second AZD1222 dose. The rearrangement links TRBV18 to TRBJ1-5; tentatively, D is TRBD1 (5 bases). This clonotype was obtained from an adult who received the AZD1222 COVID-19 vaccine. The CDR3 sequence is CASSPPTATNNQPQHF. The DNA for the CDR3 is TGTGCCAGCTCACCACCGACAGCGACCAATAATCAGCCCCAGCATTTT.